The 8 T cell receptor beta chains given below trace back to one sample, sequenced in a study of T cell responses to AZD1222 COVID-19 vaccine. Only in-frame clones appear in the TCRdb table, and some are missing; sequencing was by immunoSEQ multiplex PCR. The profile shows about 150,000 clones, 90% of them singletons. The sample consisted of peripheral blood, taken 28 days after the second AZD1222 dose. The receptors were sampled from an adult who received the AZD1222 COVID-19 vaccine.

The chain combines TRBV7-9 with TRBJ2-3; 11 bases are a match to TRBD2. The CDR3 spans 17 residues. The trim removed 5 bases at V and 5 bases at J, leaving 12 bases unmatched. CDR1 and CDR2 (germline): SEHNR, FQNEAQ (reference sequence). The CDR3: CASSPAIAGGPKDTQYF. The CDR3 DNA reads TGTGCCAGCAGCCCCGCTATAGCGGGAGGGCCGAAAGATACGCAGTATTTT.

This sequence joins TRBV24-1 and TRBJ1-5; 7 bases agree with TRBD1. This CDR3 contains 18 residues. Germline loops: CDR1 KGHDR, CDR2 SFDVKD. Losses at the gene ends were 3 bases for V and 5 bases for J; bases not matched to a gene: 15. The chain's CDR3 is CATSDQMSRAGGYQPQHF. CDR3 DNA sequence: TGTGCCACCAGTGATCAGATGTCGAGGGCAGGGGGTTATCAGCCCCAGCATTTT.

The rearrangement links TRBV5-4 to TRBJ2-3; TRBD2 aligns across 7 bases. The CDR3 extends over 20 amino acids. V lost 0 bases and J lost 0; bases outside the gene matches: 16. CDR1 is SGHNT, CDR2 YYREEE, per germline (reference sequence). The CDR3 nucleotides are TGTGCCAGCAGCTTGGCCGGAGCAGCGGGAAGGGCATCTAGCACAGATACGCAGTATTTT. It is translated as CASSLAGAAGRASSTDTQYF.

The chain couples TRBV5-1 to TRBJ2-1; D unclear. With 0 bases removed from V and 8 bases from J, the gap between germline ends came to 3 bases. Germline CDR1 reads SGHRS; CDR2 reads YFSETQ. The CDR3 is made up of 11 amino acids. The CDR3 region has the DNA TGCGCCAGCAGCTTGGCTTATGAGCAGTTCTTC. Encoded protein: CASSLAYEQFF.

The V call is TRBV6-1, the J call TRBJ2-3; no clear D. The CDR3 runs to 13 residues. V was clipped by 3 bases and J by 7 bases, with 11 bases between them. Germline-derived CDR1 and CDR2 are MNHNS and SASEGT. CDR3 amino acids: CASSDPTPYTQYF. Here the CDR3 DNA reads TGTGCCAGCAGTGATCCGACCCCCTATACGCAGTATTTT.

This chain connects TRBV6-5 to TRBJ1-1; D gene ambiguous. The CDR3 extends over 13 amino acids. Germline V gene data show CDR1 as MNHEY and CDR2 as SVGAGI. Trimming took 2 bases from V and 7 from J, leaving 11 bases between them. The CDR3 sequence: CASSYEANSEAFF. For the CDR3, the DNA is TGTGCCAGCAGTTACGAGGCCAATAGTGAAGCTTTCTTT.

V gene TRBV24-1 combines with J gene TRBJ2-7, with a possible D match to TRBD2 (5 bases). With 5 bases removed from V and 6 bases from J, the gap between germline ends came to 13 bases. Germline-derived CDR1 and CDR2 are KGHDR and SFDVKD. The CDR3 totals 13 residues. The CDR3 reads CATSAGATSEQYF. The CDR3 bases are TGTGCCACCAGTGCAGGCGCTACTAGCGAGCAGTACTTC.

The CDR3 DNA reads TGTGCCAGCAGTGAATCGGGAGCTATTGTGGGAAACACCATATATTTT. Its translation: CASSESGAIVGNTIYF. The V call is TRBV2, the J call TRBJ1-3; the D is unclear. Germline CDR1 and CDR2: SNHLY and FYNNEI. The CDR3 contains 16 residues. V was cut by 2 bases and J by 4 bases, with 15 bases left in between.